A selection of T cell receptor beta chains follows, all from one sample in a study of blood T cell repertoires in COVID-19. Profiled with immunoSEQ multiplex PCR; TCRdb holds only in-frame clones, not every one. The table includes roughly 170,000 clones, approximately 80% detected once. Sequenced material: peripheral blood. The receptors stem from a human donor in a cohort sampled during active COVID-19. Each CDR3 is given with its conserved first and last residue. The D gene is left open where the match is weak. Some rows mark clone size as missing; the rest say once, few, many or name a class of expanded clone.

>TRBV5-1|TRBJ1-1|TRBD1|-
TGCGCCAGCAGAGGCGGGGCAGGGGGCACTGAAGCTTTCTTT
CASRGGAGGTEAFF
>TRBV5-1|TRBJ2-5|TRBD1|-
TGCGCCAGCAGCACAGGGACAGACAGCCAAGAGACCCAGTACTTC
CASSTGTDSQETQYF
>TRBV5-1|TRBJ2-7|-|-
TGCGCCAGCAGCCTCAGCTCCTACGAGCAGTACTTC
CASSLSSYEQYF
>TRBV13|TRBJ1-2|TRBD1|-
TGTGCCAGCAGCACCCGGACAGGACTCTATGGCTACACCTTC
CASSTRTGLYGYTF
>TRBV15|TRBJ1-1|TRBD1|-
TGTGCCACCAGCCCCCTCCAGGGGGCCCCGAACACTGAAGCTTTCTTT
CATSPLQGAPNTEAFF
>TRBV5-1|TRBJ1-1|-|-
TGCGCCAGCAGCTTGGCCATCCTGGCGAACACTGAAGCTTTCTTT
CASSLAILANTEAFF
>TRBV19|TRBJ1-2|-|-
TGTGCCAGTAGGACCGGACTTGAGGCCTACACCTTC
CASRTGLEAYTF
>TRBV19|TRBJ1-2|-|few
TGTGCCAGTAGTATTGGAGGTCCTAACTATGGCTACACCTTC
CASSIGGPNYGYTF
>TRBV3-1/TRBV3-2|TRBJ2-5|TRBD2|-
TGTGCCAGCAGCCAAGAACCTGGGGGACTAGCGGGAGATCCCCAAGAGACCCAGTACTTC
CASSQEPGGLAGDPQETQYF
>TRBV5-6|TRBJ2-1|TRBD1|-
TGTGCCAGCAGCTTGGGGACAGGGTTTTTCAATGAGCAGTTCTTC
CASSLGTGFFNEQFF
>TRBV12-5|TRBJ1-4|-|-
TGTGCTAGTGGCCCGGGAAGTAATGAAAAACTGTTTTTT
CASGPGSNEKLFF
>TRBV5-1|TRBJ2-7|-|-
TGCGCCAGCAGCTACGCGGGGGCCTCCTACGAGCAGTACTTC
CASSYAGASYEQYF
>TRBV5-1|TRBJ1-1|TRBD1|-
TGCGCCAGCAGCACGCATACAGGGGGCCTTACAAGGAACACTGAAGCTTTCTTT
CASSTHTGGLTRNTEAFF
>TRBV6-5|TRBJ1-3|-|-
TGTGCCAGCAGTAACGGGCGGGAGAACACCATATATTTT
CASSNGRENTIYF
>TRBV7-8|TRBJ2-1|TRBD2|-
TGTGCCAGCAGCTTAGAACTTAGCGGGGGGCAGTTCTTC
CASSLELSGGQFF
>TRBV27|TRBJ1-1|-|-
TGTGCCAGCCATTTCGGGGTGAACACTGAAGCTTTCTTT
CASHFGVNTEAFF
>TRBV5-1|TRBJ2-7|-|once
TGCGCCAGCAGCAGTTCGACAGGCTGGGCCTACGAGCAGTACTTC
CASSSSTGWAYEQYF
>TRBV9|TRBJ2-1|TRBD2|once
TGTGCCAGCAGCGTAGCGACTAGCGGGGGTCATAGCTCCTACAATGAGCAGTTCTTC
CASSVATSGGHSSYNEQFF
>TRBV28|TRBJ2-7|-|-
TGTGCCAGCTCCGTCAGGTTCACCTACGAGCAGTACTTC
CASSVRFTYEQYF
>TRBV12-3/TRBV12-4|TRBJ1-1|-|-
TGTGCCAGCAGTTTCGGCGGTGATAGGGCTTTCTTT
CASSFGGDRAFF
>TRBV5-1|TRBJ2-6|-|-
TGCGCCAGCAGCCTCACGGTCTCTGGGGCCAACGTCCTGACTTTC
CASSLTVSGANVLTF
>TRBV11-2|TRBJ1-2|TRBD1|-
TGTGCCAGCAGCTTCCTTAGGGGGCGAGATGACTATGGCTACACCTTC
CASSFLRGRDDYGYTF
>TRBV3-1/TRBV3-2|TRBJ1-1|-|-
TGTGCCAGCAGCCAAGTTTATAACACTGAAGCTTTCTTT
CASSQVYNTEAFF
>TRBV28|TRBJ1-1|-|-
TGTGCCAGTCACAGTGGGGGAGGGTACACTGAAGCTTTCTTT
CASHSGGGYTEAFF
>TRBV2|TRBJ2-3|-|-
TGTGCCAGCAGCCCAAAACGGGTGCCTAGCACAGATACGCAGTATTTT
CASSPKRVPSTDTQYF
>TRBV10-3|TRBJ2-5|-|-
TGTGCCATCAGTGACATTGGGCTGGGTGAAACCCAGTACTTC
CAISDIGLGETQYF
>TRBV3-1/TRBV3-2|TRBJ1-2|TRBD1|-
TGTGCCAGCAGCCAAGAAACAGGGGGTGGCTACACCTTC
CASSQETGGGYTF
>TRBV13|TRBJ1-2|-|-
TGTGCCAGCAGCTTAGGCCGAAGCAGGGCAGGAAAATATGGCTACACCTTC
CASSLGRSRAGKYGYTF
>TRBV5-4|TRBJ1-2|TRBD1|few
TGTGCCAGCAGCGGACGGACAGGGGGCTATGGCTACACCTTC
CASSGRTGGYGYTF
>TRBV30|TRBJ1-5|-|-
TGTGCCTGGAGTCTGATGGGAGACAGGCCTAGCAATCAGCCCCAGCATTTT
CAWSLMGDRPSNQPQHF
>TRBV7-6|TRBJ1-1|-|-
TGTGCCAGCAGCTTAGTCCGGGGGAGAGGAACTGAAGCTTTCTTT
CASSLVRGRGTEAFF